The rows below give T cell receptor beta chains drawn from one sample of a study of T-cell reconstitution after alpha-beta-depleted transplantation in children. TCRdb re-called the PCR reads through MiXCR, storing one row per CDR3 protein. Of more than 150,000 distinct CDR3 sequences listed, 14% to 15% are singletons. The source was PBMCs from the stem cell graft donor, collected from the stem cell graft. These receptors were taken from a human donor who donated a stem cell graft to a child with acute lymphoblastic leukemia. Each CDR3 is given with its conserved first and last residue. D genes are given only for firm matches. Not all rows give a size; the values are once, few, many and, for expanded clones, a class.

v_call	d_call	j_call	clone_size	cdr3_aa	cdr3_nt
TRBV20-1	TRBD1	TRBJ1-1	many	CSAPGQGAFYEAFF	TGCAGTGCGCCGGGACAGGGGGCTTTCTATGAAGCTTTCTTT
TRBV12-3/TRBV12-4	-	TRBJ2-7	many	CASSSTGSRTYEQYF	TGTGCCAGCAGTTCAACAGGGTCGCGGACCTACGAGCAGTACTTC
TRBV12-3/TRBV12-4	TRBD2	TRBJ2-1	few	CASRGPTSGRSNEQFF	TGTGCCAGCAGGGGGCCGACTAGCGGGAGGAGCAATGAGCAGTTCTTC
TRBV15	TRBD1	TRBJ2-6	many	CATSRTFGTGGSGANVLTF	TGTGCCACCAGCAGAACTTTCGGGACAGGGGGCTCTGGGGCCAACGTCCTGACTTTC
TRBV20-1	-	TRBJ1-2	few	CSARARAYGYTF	TGCAGTGCTAGAGCCAGGGCTTATGGCTACACCTTC
TRBV12-3/TRBV12-4	TRBD2	TRBJ2-7	many	CASSLSGRSGPEQYF	TGTGCCAGCAGTTTAAGCGGGAGGTCGGGTCCCGAGCAGTACTTC
TRBV24-1	-	TRBJ2-5	-	CATSTGHSLETQYF	TGTGCCACCAGTACTGGGCATTCCCTGGAGACCCAGTACTTC
TRBV28	-	TRBJ2-3	many	CASPRVRGDTDTQYF	TGTGCCAGCCCTCGGGTGCGGGGAGATACAGATACGCAGTATTTT
TRBV5-1	TRBD2	TRBJ2-7	many	CASSPSSGSEGYEQYF	TGCGCCAGCAGCCCCAGTAGCGGGAGTGAAGGCTACGAGCAGTACTTC
TRBV24-1	TRBD1	TRBJ2-3	many	CATSEWGQGDTQYF	TGTGCCACCAGTGAGTGGGGACAGGGAGATACGCAGTATTTT
TRBV4-1	-	TRBJ2-2	-	CASSQYSGELFF	TGCGCCAGCAGCCAATATTCCGGGGAGCTGTTTTTT
TRBV11-3	-	TRBJ2-3	once	CASSPTGETDTQYF	TGTGCCAGCAGCCCGACGGGGGAAACAGATACGCAGTATTTT
TRBV12-3/TRBV12-4	TRBD2	TRBJ2-1	many	CASTIGTSGSFPGEQFF	TGTGCCAGCACCATCGGGACTAGCGGGAGTTTTCCCGGGGAGCAGTTCTTC
TRBV29-1	TRBD1	TRBJ1-1	-	CSVEVDRGDAEAFF	TGCAGCGTTGAAGTAGACAGGGGGGATGCTGAAGCTTTCTTT
TRBV3-1	-	TRBJ2-7	many	CASSGAGEYEQYF	TGTGCCAGCAGCGGAGCAGGGGAGTACGAGCAGTACTTC
TRBV7-2	TRBD1	TRBJ2-7	many	CASSLAVDRGIEQYF	TGTGCCAGCAGCTTAGCGGTGGACAGGGGGATCGAGCAGTACTTC
TRBV19	TRBD1	TRBJ1-2	few	CASSIRDRGYGYTF	TGTGCCAGTAGTATAAGAGACAGGGGTTATGGCTACACCTTC
TRBV29-1	TRBD2	TRBJ2-3	-	CSVSWGLQADTQYF	TGCAGCGTCTCATGGGGACTACAGGCAGATACGCAGTATTTT
TRBV5-5	-	TRBJ2-1	many	CASKTGQNSYNEQFF	TGTGCCAGTAAAACGGGCCAAAACTCCTACAATGAGCAGTTCTTC
TRBV4-2	TRBD2	TRBJ2-1	-	CASRETSGRRYNEQFF	TGTGCCAGCAGAGAGACTAGCGGGAGACGATACAATGAGCAGTTCTTC
TRBV12-3/TRBV12-4	-	TRBJ2-3	many	CASSTGTGRTDTQYF	TGTGCCAGCAGCACCGGGACCGGCCGGACAGATACGCAGTATTTT
TRBV10-3	-	TRBJ2-5	many	CAISEGLPGETQYF	TGTGCCATCAGTGAGGGACTTCCGGGAGAGACCCAGTACTTC
TRBV5-6	-	TRBJ2-5	many	CASRRWQRETQYF	TGTGCCAGCAGGAGATGGCAGCGAGAGACCCAGTACTTC
TRBV20-1	-	TRBJ1-1	few	CSARGGGGNTEAFF	TGCAGTGCTAGAGGGGGAGGGGGGAACACTGAAGCTTTCTTT
TRBV7-9	-	TRBJ2-7	many	CASSSLWGYEQYF	TGTGCCAGCAGCTCCCTTTGGGGCTACGAGCAGTACTTC
TRBV7-8	-	TRBJ2-7	many	CASSLQGREYF	TGTGCCAGCAGCCTACAGGGGAGGGAGTACTTC
TRBV7-8	-	TRBJ2-2	many	CASSTGETGELFF	TGTGCCAGCAGCACCGGGGAGACCGGGGAGCTGTTTTTT
TRBV10-3	TRBD2	TRBJ2-1	many	CAISDSGIPYEQFF	TGTGCCATCTCAGATAGCGGGATCCCCTATGAGCAGTTCTTC
TRBV4-1	-	TRBJ2-1	many	CASSQGLAEDNEQFF	TGCGCCAGCAGCCAAGGATTAGCGGAAGACAATGAGCAGTTCTTC
TRBV10-2	TRBD1	TRBJ1-1	many	CASKDAGTGQLNTEAFF	TGCGCCAGCAAAGACGCTGGGACAGGGCAATTGAACACTGAAGCTTTCTTT
TRBV3-1	-	TRBJ2-7	many	CASSLTYSYEQYF	TGTGCCAGCAGCCTTACCTACAGTTACGAGCAGTACTTC
TRBV5-5	-	TRBJ1-5	few	CASSLWQGRGNQPQHF	TGTGCCAGCAGCTTGTGGCAGGGAAGGGGCAATCAGCCCCAGCATTTT
TRBV28	-	TRBJ1-2	-	CASDPRKANYGYTF	TGTGCCAGCGACCCCAGAAAGGCTAACTATGGCTACACCTTC
TRBV7-2	-	TRBJ2-1	few	CASSLGGPSYNEQFF	TGTGCCAGCAGCTTAGGGGGTCCCTCCTACAATGAGCAGTTCTTC
TRBV29-1	TRBD1	TRBJ2-1	many	CSVIPGQVTFF	TGCAGCGTTATCCCCGGACAGGTAACGTTCTTC
TRBV5-1	-	TRBJ2-6	many	CASSSTGTGANVLTF	TGCGCCAGCAGCTCTACAGGGACTGGGGCCAACGTCCTGACTTTC
TRBV15	-	TRBJ1-1	many	CATSSPVRGDTEAFF	TGTGCCACCAGCAGCCCAGTAAGGGGGGACACTGAAGCTTTCTTT
TRBV6-6	-	TRBJ2-7	-	CASSTWTPYEQYF	TGTGCCAGCTCGACATGGACCCCCTACGAGCAGTACTTC
TRBV5-1	-	TRBJ2-3	few	CASRGGASTDTQYF	TGCGCCAGTAGAGGGGGAGCGAGCACAGATACGCAGTATTTT
TRBV12-3/TRBV12-4	TRBD2	TRBJ2-1	many	CASSRSGRARDEQFF	TGTGCCAGCAGTCGTAGCGGGAGGGCCCGTGATGAGCAGTTCTTC
TRBV20-1	-	TRBJ2-1	many	CSARGLHTNEQFF	TGCAGTGCTAGAGGACTTCATACAAATGAGCAGTTCTTC
TRBV30	TRBD1	TRBJ2-7	few	CAWSPQTGGGSEQYF	TGTGCCTGGAGTCCCCAGACAGGGGGAGGATCCGAGCAGTACTTC
TRBV9	-	TRBJ2-3	many	CASSVEGLITDTQYF	TGTGCCAGCAGCGTAGAAGGCCTTATCACAGATACGCAGTATTTT
TRBV5-1	-	TRBJ2-1	many	CASSLNAGRVEQFF	TGCGCCAGCAGCTTGAACGCAGGTCGGGTTGAGCAGTTCTTC
TRBV21-1	-	TRBJ2-7	many	CASSKKKEGAPGTSYEQYF	TGTGCCAGCAGCAAAAAAAAGGAGGGGGCCCCCGGGACTAGCTACGAGCAGTACTTC
TRBV24-1	TRBD2	TRBJ2-7	many	CATSEHSASGTYEQYF	TGTGCCACCAGTGAACATTCGGCTAGCGGAACCTACGAGCAGTACTTC
TRBV6-1	TRBD2	TRBJ2-1	many	CASSEAGTRVEQFF	TGTGCCAGCAGTGAAGCCGGGACTAGGGTTGAGCAGTTCTTC
TRBV29-1	-	TRBJ2-3	many	CSVLDSILLDTQYF	TGCAGCGTCCTGGACAGCATCCTACTAGATACGCAGTATTTT
TRBV6-1	-	TRBJ2-1	-	CATSEGNPYNEQFF	TGTGCCACCTCGGAGGGGAACCCCTACAATGAGCAGTTCTTC
TRBV2	-	TRBJ1-2	-	CASSGAAPGRGYTF	TGTGCCAGCAGTGGGGCAGCCCCTGGAAGGGGCTACACCTTC
TRBV20-1	-	TRBJ1-5	many	CSAVRQGSNQPQHF	TGCAGTGCCGTGAGGCAGGGGAGCAATCAGCCCCAGCATTTT
TRBV12-3/TRBV12-4	TRBD1	TRBJ1-3	few	CASSRQGGPSGNTIYF	TGTGCCAGCAGCCGACAGGGAGGCCCCTCTGGAAACACCATATATTTT
TRBV2	-	TRBJ2-3	many	CASTGAQGTDTQYF	TGTGCCAGCACGGGGGCACAAGGCACAGATACGCAGTATTTT
TRBV29-1	-	TRBJ2-2	many	CSVGPGTGELFF	TGCAGCGTTGGCCCGGGGACCGGGGAGCTGTTTTTT